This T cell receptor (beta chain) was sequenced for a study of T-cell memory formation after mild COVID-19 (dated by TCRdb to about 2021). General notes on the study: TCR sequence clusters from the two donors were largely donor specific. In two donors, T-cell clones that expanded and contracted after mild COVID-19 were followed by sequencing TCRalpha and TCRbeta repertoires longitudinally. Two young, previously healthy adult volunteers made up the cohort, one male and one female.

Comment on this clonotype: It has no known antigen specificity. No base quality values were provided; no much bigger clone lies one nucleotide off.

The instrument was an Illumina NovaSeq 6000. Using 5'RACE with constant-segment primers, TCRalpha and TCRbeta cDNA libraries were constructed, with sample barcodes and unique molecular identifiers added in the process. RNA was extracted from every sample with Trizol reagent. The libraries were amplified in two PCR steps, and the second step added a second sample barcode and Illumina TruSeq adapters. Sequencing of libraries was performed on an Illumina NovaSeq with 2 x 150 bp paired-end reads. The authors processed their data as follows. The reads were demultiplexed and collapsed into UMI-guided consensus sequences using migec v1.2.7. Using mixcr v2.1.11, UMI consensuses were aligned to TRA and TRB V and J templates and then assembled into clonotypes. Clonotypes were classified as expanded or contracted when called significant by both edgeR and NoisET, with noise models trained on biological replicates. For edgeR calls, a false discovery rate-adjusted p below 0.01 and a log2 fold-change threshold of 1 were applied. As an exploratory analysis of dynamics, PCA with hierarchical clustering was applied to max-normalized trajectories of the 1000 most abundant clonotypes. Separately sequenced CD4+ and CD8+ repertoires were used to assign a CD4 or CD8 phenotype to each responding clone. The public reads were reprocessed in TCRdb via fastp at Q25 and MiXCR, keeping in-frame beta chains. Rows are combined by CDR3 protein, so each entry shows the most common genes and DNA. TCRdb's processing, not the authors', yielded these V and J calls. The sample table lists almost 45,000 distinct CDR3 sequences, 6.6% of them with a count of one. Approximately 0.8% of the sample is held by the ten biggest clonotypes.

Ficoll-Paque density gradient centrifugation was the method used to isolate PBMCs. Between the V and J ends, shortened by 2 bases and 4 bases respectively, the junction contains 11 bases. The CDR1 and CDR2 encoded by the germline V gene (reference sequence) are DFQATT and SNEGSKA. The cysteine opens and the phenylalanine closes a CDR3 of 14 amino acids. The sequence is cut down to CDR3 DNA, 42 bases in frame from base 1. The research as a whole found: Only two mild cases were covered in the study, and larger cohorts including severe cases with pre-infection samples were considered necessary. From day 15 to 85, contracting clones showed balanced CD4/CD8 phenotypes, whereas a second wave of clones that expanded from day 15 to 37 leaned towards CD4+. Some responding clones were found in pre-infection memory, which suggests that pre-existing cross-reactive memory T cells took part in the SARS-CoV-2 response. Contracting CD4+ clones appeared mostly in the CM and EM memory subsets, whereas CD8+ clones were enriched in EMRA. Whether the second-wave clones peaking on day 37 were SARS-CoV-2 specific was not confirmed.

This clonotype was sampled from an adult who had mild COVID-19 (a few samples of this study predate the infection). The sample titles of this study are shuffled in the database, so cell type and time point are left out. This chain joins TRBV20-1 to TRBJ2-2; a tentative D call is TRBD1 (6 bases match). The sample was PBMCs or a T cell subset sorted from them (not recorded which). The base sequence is TGCAGTGCTAGACCCCGACAGGCCACCGGGGAGCTGTTTTTT. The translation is CSARPRQATGELFF.